The clone carrying this TCR beta chain was observed many times. What it binds is unknown. Unmatched junction bases numbered 1, after V lost 4 bases and J lost 0 bases. Germline CDR1 and CDR2: LGHNA and YNFKEQ. The CDR3 runs 15 residues. TCRdb redid the calling of the RT-PCR reads with MiXCR, one entry per CDR3 protein. This sample has around 490,000 distinct CDR3 sequences, with approximately 7.7% found just once. This entry is derived from a study of response to subunit inactivated influenza vaccine. Notes on the study in general: New T cells are recruited in small numbers by each seasonal influenza vaccination, according to the authors' suggestion.

This chain connects TRBV4-2 to TRBJ2-2, with 8 positions matching TRBD1. This receptor was taken from a man aged 50-75 years who received an inactivated influenza vaccine. Sequencing was performed on PBMCs from blood, taken around 2 years after vaccination. In DNA form, the CDR3 reads TGTGCCAGCAGCCCGACAGGGGCGAACACCGGGGAGCTGTTTTTT. The encoded protein is CASSPTGANTGELFF.